Listed here are 18 T cell receptor beta chains from one sample, sequenced in a study of T cells in Graves' hyperthyroidism and ophthalmopathy. RNA transcripts provided the source from which TCR beta CDR3 regions were amplified. A first-round RT-PCR of the TCR CDR3 used the HTBI primer set. TCRdb independently ran MiXCR on the multiplex PCR reads; one entry per CDR3 protein. The repertoire holds approximately 500,000 distinct CDR3 sequences, around 46% seen once, with about 8.3% in the top ten. Source material: peripheral blood or thyroid tissue (not recorded which). The receptor source for this set is a woman in her late teens or twenties with Graves' hyperthyroidism.

With respect to this clonotype: A read error may produce the germline difference seen at one junction end. The rearrangement uses TRBV2 and TRBJ2-7; D is unclear. CDR3 length: 12 amino acids. Germline V gene lookup returns CDR1 SNHLY and CDR2 FYNNEI. This chain's CDR3 is CVSSSVSYEQYF. CDR3 nucleotides: TGTGTCAGCAGTTCGGTCTCCTACGAGCAGTACTTC.

This clonotype was counted at least ten times. The chain carries TRBV19 and TRBJ2-7; perhaps TRBD1 as D (6 bases). Trimming removed 8 bases at V and 2 bases at J, with 7 bases between. This CDR3 comprises 11 residues. Germline CDR1 and CDR2: LNHDA and SQIVND (reference sequence). The CDR3 region is CASGDTYEQYF. In DNA, the CDR3 is TGTGCCAGTGGGGACACCTACGAGCAGTACTTC.

As for this clonotype: A much larger clone lies a single base off, so this may be a read error. V and J are TRBV12-3 or TRBV12-4 and TRBJ2-2, with TRBD2 matching 13 bases. V trimming: 6 bases; J trimming: 13 bases; junction bases outside the gene matches: 14. The CDR3 contains 16 residues. The CDR3 coding sequence is TGTGCCAGCAGCCCCGGACTAGCGGGAGCCGGTCGGGGGCTGTTTTTT. Translating gives CASSPGLAGAGRGLFF.

This chain joins TRBV7-9 and TRBJ2-1, with 10 positions matching TRBD1. Per germline, CDR1 SEHNR and CDR2 FQNEAQ (reference sequence). The V and J ends lost 6 bases and 8 bases, in that order; junction bases with no gene match: 10. The CDR3 runs 15 residues. For the CDR3, the DNA is TGTGCCAGCAGTCCAGACAGGGGGCGCTTCTATGAGCAGTTCTTC. This encodes CASSPDRGRFYEQFF.

In its sample, this clonotype was seen a few times. CDR3: CASRQRGIQNEQYF. In DNA form, the CDR3 reads TGTGCCAGCCGTCAGAGAGGGATACAGAACGAGCAGTACTTC. V usage is TRBV27 and J usage is TRBJ2-7; possible D gene TRBD2, 5 bases. Germline V CDR1 and CDR2: MNHEY, SMNVEV (reference sequence). V dropped 8 bases and J dropped 5 bases, with 19 bases sitting between them. The CDR3 is 14 amino acids.

The V call is TRBV30, the J call TRBJ2-5; 7 nucleotides agree with TRBD1. V shed 3 bases and J 3 bases; nucleotides not matched to a gene: 7. The germline gives CDR1 GTSNPN, CDR2 SVGIG (reference sequence). The length of the CDR3 is 14 residues. The CDR3 DNA sequence: TGTGCCTGGAGGGTAACAGGGGCCGAAGAGACCCAGTACTTC. Encoded protein: CAWRVTGAEETQYF.

This clonotype was recorded many times. The J gene is TRBJ2-5, the V gene TRBV5-4, with 9 bases that match TRBD2. The CDR3 has 15 amino acids. V lost 0 bases and J lost 6; bases outside the gene matches: 6. The germline V gene has CDR1 SGHNT and CDR2 YYREEE (reference sequence). The CDR3: CASSLGREGRQTQYF. CDR3 DNA: TGTGCCAGCAGCTTGGGGCGGGAGGGCCGGCAGACCCAGTACTTC.

This chain connects TRBV27 to TRBJ2-7; D remains ambiguous. Germline V gene data show CDR1 as MNHEY and CDR2 as SMNVEV (reference sequence). The CDR3 runs 12 residues. V was pared by 4 bases and J by 6 bases, with 10 bases between. The DNA of the CDR3 is TGTGCCAGCAGTTCATATTCCGGCGAGCAGTACTTC. Amino acid sequence: CASSSYSGEQYF.

The chain carries TRBV20-1 and TRBJ2-7, with a tentative D call TRBD2 (6 bases). The V end lost 1 base, the J end lost 7 bases, and 8 bases lay between the germline ends. This CDR3 has 11 residues. Germline lookup yields CDR1 DFQATT and CDR2 SNEGSKA (reference sequence). CDR3 in amino acids: CSARVEGEQYF. In nucleotides, the CDR3 is TGCAGTGCTAGAGTGGAGGGGGAGCAGTACTTC.

This clonotype was seen many times. The CDR3 loop is CASGSTGIYEQYF. CDR3 DNA sequence: TGTGCCAGCGGGTCCACAGGCATCTACGAGCAGTACTTC. The chain joins TRBV27 to TRBJ2-7, with a weak D call TRBD1 (5 bases). Germline loops: CDR1 MNHEY, CDR2 SMNVEV (reference sequence). Trimming removed 8 bases at V and 3 bases at J, with 14 bases between. The CDR3 length is 13 residues.

This clonotype was recorded a few times. The V and J genes are TRBV7-9 and TRBJ2-7; D is possibly TRBD1 (5 bases). The J call is doubtful: the DNA matches TRBJ2-1 better. The CDR3 totals 15 residues. The germline gives CDR1 SEHNR, CDR2 FQNEAQ (reference sequence). The CDR3 loop is CASSLEGRSWNEQFF. The CDR3 DNA follows: TGTGCCAGCAGCTTAGAGGGGCGATCTTGGAATGAGCAGTTCTTC.

Ten or more counts support this clonotype. The chain recombines TRBV6-6 with TRBJ2-7; 8 bases fit TRBD2. The V gene's germline CDR1 is MNHNY and CDR2 SVGAGI (reference sequence). J was trimmed by 2 bases and V by 2 bases; bases with no gene match: 2. This CDR3 has 14 amino acids. CDR3 in amino acids: CASSYREGPYEQYF. CDR3 DNA sequence: TGTGCCAGCAGTTACCGGGAGGGTCCCTACGAGCAGTACTTC.

The chain employs TRBV20-1 and TRBJ1-3; D is unclear. The V and J ends lost 6 bases and 10 bases respectively, with 19 bases between them. The CDR3 has 13 amino acids. Germline V CDR1 and CDR2: DFQATT, SNEGSKA (reference sequence). The CDR3 DNA reads TGCAGTGCGCAACTAGCGGGCGAAGAGACCATATATTTT. Protein product: CSAQLAGEETIYF.

About this clonotype: A junction boundary mismatches the germline segment, possibly from a read error. As DNA, the CDR3 is TGTGCCAGCAGTTTAGATAGCTACAACGAGCAGTACTTC. Protein sequence: CASSLDSYNEQYF. The rearrangement joins TRBV5-1 to TRBJ2-7; D is uncertain. CDR1 and CDR2 from the germline V gene are SGHRS and YFSETQ. The CDR3 has 13 amino acids.

In its sample, this clonotype was seen many times. The V gene is TRBV4-1, the J gene TRBJ2-6; no firm D call. The V end was cut by 1 base, the J end by 1 base, with 17 bases between. Germline V gene sequence: CDR1 MGHRA, CDR2 YSYEKL. This CDR3 spans 19 amino acids. This CDR3 is CASSQGLLRALSGANVLTF. Written as DNA, the CDR3 is TGCGCCAGCAGCCAAGGCCTTCTCCGGGCCCTTTCTGGGGCCAACGTCCTGACTTTC.

This clonotype came up a few times. This chain connects TRBV7-9 to TRBJ2-1; the D is unclear. V shed 3 bases and J shed 8 bases, with 8 bases lying between them. The CDR3 extends over 12 amino acids. Germline CDR1 and CDR2: SEHNR and FQNEAQ (reference sequence). The CDR3 coding sequence is TGTGCCAGCAGCTTCTTGGGCCATGAGCAGTTCTTC. It specifies CASSFLGHEQFF.

The chain recombines TRBV7-4 with TRBJ2-5; TRBD1 aligns across 8 bases. The CDR3 has 16 amino acids. Germline V lookup: CDR1 SGHVT, CDR2 SQSDAQ. The junction had 5 bases not matched to a gene; V was cut back by 0 bases and J by 2 bases. CDR3 sequence reads: CASSLATGEGQETQYF. Here the CDR3 DNA reads TGTGCCAGCAGCTTAGCGACAGGGGAAGGGCAAGAGACCCAGTACTTC. The entire variable domain, with the rest obtained from reference TRBV7-4 and TRBJ2-5, is as follows: GAGVSQSPRYKVAKRGRDVALRCDSISGHVTLYWYRQTLGQGSEVLTYSQSDAQRDKSGRPSGRFSAERPERSVSTLKIQRTEQGDSAVYLCASSLATGEGQETQYFGPGTRLLVL.

Notes on this clonotype: Since a much larger clone is just one base distant, this may be a read error. Because the CDR3 is missing its conserved closing phenylalanine or tryptophan, this is likely a read error. J is TRBJ2-7 and V is TRBV6-1; 8 nucleotides agree with TRBD1. V was clipped by 10 bases and J by 2 bases; unmatched bases: 10. This CDR3 is 14 amino acids long. Germline V gives CDR1 MNHNS, CDR2 SASEGT. The CDR3 protein is CAIRAGQGTYEQYL. DNA of the CDR3: TGTGCCATACGAGCTGGACAGGGCACCTACGAGCAGTACCTC.